The present T cell receptor beta chain was sequenced within a study of T cell responses to AZD1222 COVID-19 vaccine. Study-level results: The sample set comprised mostly white British donors with more females, and clonal diversity was possibly underestimated. Across the whole spike, CD4 TCRs peaked at regions 160-218 and 743-854. Increased Spike-specific TCR breadth and depth were observed after two AZD1222 doses.

The CDR3 is made up of 13 amino acids. V was shortened by 6 bases and J by 0 bases, with 8 bases between the two germline ends. Germline-derived CDR1 and CDR2 are MRHNA and SNTAGT. Sequencing was performed with immunoSEQ multiplex PCR; in TCRdb, only in-frame clones are kept and a portion is missing. The table shows some 140,000 clones, with under 95% occurring only once. Regarding this clone: Its specificity is not known.

The chain combines TRBV6-4 with TRBJ1-1; D not certain. This receptor was obtained from an adult in good health. This specimen consisted of peripheral blood, obtained on day 0 of AZD1222 vaccination. In DNA, the CDR3 is TGTGCCAGCAGCGCATTCATGAACACTGAAGCTTTCTTT. Translating gives CASSAFMNTEAFF.